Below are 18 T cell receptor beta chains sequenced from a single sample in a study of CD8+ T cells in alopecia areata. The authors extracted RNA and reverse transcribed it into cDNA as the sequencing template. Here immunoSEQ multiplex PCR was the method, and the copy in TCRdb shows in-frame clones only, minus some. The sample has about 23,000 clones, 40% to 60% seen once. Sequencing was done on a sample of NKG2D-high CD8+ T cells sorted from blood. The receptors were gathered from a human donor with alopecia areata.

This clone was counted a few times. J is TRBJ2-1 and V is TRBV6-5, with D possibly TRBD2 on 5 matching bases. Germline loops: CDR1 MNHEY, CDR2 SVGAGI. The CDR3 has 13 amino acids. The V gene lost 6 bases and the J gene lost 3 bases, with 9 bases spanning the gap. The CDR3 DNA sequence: TGTGCCAGCAGCCGGACTGGCTACAATGAGCAGTTCTTC. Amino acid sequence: CASSRTGYNEQFF.

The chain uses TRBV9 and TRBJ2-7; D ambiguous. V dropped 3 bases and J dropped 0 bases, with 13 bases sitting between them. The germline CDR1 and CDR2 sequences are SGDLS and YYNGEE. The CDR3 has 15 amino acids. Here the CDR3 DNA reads TGTGCCAGCAGCGCCGACTCTGCTAGCTCCTACGAGCAGTACTTC. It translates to CASSADSASSYEQYF.

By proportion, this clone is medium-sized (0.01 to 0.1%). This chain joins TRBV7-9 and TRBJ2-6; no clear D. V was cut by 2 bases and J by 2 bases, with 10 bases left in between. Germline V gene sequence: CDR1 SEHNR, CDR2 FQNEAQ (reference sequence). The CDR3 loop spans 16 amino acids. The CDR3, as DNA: TGTGCCAGCAGCTTATTTGCAACTGCTGGGGCCAACGTCCTGACTTTC. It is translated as CASSLFATAGANVLTF. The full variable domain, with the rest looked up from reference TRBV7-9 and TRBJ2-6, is DTGVSQNPRHKITKRGQNVTFRCDPISEHNRLYWYRQTLGQGPEFLTYFQNEAQLEKSRLLSDRFSAERPKGSFSTLEIQRTEQGDSAMYLCASSLFATAGANVLTFGAGSRLTVL.

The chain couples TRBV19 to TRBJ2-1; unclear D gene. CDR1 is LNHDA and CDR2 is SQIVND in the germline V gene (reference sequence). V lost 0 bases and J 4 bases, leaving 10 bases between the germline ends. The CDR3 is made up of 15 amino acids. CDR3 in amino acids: CASSIDTASYNEQFF. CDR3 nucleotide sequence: TGTGCCAGTAGTATAGATACAGCTTCTTACAATGAGCAGTTCTTC. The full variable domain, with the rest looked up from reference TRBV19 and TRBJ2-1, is DGGITQSPKYLFRKEGQNVTLSCEQNLNHDAMYWYRQDPGQGLRLIYYSQIVNDFQKGDIAEGYSVSREKKESFPLTVTSAQKNPTAFYLCASSIDTASYNEQFFGPGTRLTVL.

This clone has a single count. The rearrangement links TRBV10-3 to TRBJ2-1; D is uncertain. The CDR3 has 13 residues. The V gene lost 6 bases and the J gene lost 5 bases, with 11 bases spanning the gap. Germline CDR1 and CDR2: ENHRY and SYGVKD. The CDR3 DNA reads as TGTGCCATCAGCCTCCAGACTGACAATGAGCAGTTCTTC. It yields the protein CAISLQTDNEQFF.

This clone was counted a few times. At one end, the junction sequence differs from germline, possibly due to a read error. CDR3 nucleotides: TGTGCCAGCAGTTTAGCCGGACAGGGGTGGTACGAGCAGTACTTC. Translation gives CASSLAGQGWYEQYF. The rearrangement links TRBV13 to TRBJ2-7; 9 positions match TRBD1. From germline, CDR1 is PRHDT and CDR2 FYEKMQ (reference sequence). This CDR3 spans 15 amino acids.

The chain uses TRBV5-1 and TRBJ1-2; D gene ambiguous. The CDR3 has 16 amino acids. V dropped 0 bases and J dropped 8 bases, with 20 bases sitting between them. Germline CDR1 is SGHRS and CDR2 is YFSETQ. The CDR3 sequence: CASSLDSDGGRRGYTF. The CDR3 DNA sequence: TGCGCCAGCAGCTTGGATTCTGACGGTGGACGTAGGGGCTACACCTTC. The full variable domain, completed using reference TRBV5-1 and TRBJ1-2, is KAGVTQTPRYLIKTRGQQVTLSCSPISGHRSVSWYQQTPGQGLQFLFEYFSETQRNKGNFPGRFSGRQFSNSRSEMNVSTLELGDSALYLCASSLDSDGGRRGYTFGSGTRLTVV.

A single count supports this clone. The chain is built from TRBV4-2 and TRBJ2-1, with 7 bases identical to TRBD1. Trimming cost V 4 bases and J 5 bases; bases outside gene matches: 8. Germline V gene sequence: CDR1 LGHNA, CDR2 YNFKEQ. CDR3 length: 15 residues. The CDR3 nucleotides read TGTGCCAGCAGCCCAGGGATGGGACAGCACAATGAGCAGTTCTTC. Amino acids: CASSPGMGQHNEQFF.

Written as DNA, the CDR3 is TGTGCCAGCAGTTTATCGGCCTTCAATGAGCAGTTCTTC. Translated, it gives CASSLSAFNEQFF. This chain uses TRBV27 with TRBJ2-1; D gene unclear. V dropped 0 bases and J dropped 6 bases, with 6 bases sitting between them. This CDR3 contains 13 residues. CDR1 is MNHEY and CDR2 is SMNVEV in the germline V gene (reference sequence).

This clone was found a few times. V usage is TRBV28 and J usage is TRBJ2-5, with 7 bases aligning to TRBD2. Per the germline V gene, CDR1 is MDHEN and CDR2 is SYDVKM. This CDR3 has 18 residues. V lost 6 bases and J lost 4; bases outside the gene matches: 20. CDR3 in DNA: TGTGCCAGCAGGGCCGGGACTACCTCCCATCGGTTTACAGAGACCCAGTACTTC. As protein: CASRAGTTSHRFTETQYF. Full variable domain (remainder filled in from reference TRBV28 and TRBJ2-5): DVKVTQSSRYLVKRTGEKVFLECVQDMDHENMFWYRQDPGLGLRLIYFSYDVKMKEKGDIPEGYSVSREKKERFSLILESASTNQTSMYLCASRAGTTSHRFTETQYFGPGTRLLVL.

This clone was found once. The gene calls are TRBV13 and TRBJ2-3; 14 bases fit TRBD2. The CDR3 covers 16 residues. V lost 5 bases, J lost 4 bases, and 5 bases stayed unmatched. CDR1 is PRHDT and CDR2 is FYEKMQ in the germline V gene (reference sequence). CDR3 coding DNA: TGTGCCAGCAGCGTACCGGGACTAGCGGGGGCAGATACGCAGTATTTT. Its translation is CASSVPGLAGADTQYF.

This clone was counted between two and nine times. The CDR3 DNA follows: TGCAGCGTTGAGCTAGCGGGAGACTGGGAGCAGTACTTC. Its translation is CSVELAGDWEQYF. The genes are TRBV29-1 and TRBJ2-7; 10 positions agree with TRBD2. The junction had 6 bases not matched to a gene; V was cut back by 3 bases and J by 7 bases. The CDR3 consists of 13 residues. Germline values: CDR1 SQVTM, CDR2 ANQGSEA.

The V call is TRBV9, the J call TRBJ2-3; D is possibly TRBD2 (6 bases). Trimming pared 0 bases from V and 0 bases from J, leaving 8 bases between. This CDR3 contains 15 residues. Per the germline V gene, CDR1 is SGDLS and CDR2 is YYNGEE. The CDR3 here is CASSVVAASTDTQYF. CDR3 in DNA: TGTGCCAGCAGCGTAGTAGCGGCTAGCACAGATACGCAGTATTTT.

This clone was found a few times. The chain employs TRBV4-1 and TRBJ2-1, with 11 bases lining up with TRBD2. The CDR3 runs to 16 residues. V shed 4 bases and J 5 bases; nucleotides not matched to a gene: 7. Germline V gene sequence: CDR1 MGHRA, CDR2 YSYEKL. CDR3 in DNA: TGCGCCAGCAGCCGGATTAGCGGGAGGGAGAACAATGAGCAGTTCTTC. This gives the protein CASSRISGRENNEQFF.

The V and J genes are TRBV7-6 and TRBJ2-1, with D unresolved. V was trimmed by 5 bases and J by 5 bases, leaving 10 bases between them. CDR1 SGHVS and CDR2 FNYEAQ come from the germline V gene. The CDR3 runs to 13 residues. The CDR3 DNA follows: TGTGCCAGCAGCCCCGGGCCAAACAATGAGCAGTTCTTC. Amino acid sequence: CASSPGPNNEQFF.

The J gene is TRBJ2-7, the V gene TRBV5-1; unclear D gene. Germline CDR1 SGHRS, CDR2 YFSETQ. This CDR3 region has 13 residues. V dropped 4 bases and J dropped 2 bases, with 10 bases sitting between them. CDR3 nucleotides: TGCGCCAGCAGCACCGGGCAAACCTACGAGCAGTACTTC. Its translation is CASSTGQTYEQYF.

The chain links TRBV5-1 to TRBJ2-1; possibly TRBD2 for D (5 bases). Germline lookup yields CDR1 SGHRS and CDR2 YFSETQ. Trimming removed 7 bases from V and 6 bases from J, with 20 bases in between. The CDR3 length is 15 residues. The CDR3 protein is CASGPMRALGNEQFF. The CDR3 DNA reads TGCGCCAGCGGCCCTATGCGGGCCCTGGGCAATGAGCAGTTCTTC.

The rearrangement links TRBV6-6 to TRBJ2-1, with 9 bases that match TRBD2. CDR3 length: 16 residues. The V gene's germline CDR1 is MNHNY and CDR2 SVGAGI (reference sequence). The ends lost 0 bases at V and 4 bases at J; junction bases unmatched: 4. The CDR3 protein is CASSYSTREGYNEQFF. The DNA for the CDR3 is TGTGCCAGCAGTTACTCGACGCGGGAGGGGTACAATGAGCAGTTCTTC.